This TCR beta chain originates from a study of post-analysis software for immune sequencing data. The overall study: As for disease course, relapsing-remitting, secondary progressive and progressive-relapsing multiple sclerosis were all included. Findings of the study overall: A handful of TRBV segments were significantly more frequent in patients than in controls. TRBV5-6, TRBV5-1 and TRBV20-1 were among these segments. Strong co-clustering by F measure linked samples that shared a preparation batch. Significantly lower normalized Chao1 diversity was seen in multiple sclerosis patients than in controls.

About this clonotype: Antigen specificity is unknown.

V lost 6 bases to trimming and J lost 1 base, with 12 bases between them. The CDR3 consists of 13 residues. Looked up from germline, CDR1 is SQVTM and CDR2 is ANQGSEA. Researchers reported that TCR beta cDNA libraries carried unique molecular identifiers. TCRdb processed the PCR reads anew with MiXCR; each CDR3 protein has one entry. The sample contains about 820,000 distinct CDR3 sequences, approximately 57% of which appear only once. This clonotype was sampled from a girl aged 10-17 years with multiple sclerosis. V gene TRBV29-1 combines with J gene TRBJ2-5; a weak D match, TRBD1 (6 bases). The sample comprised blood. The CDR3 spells CSVLGQLQETQYF. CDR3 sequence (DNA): TGCAGCGTCCTTGGACAGCTCCAAGAGACCCAGTACTTC.